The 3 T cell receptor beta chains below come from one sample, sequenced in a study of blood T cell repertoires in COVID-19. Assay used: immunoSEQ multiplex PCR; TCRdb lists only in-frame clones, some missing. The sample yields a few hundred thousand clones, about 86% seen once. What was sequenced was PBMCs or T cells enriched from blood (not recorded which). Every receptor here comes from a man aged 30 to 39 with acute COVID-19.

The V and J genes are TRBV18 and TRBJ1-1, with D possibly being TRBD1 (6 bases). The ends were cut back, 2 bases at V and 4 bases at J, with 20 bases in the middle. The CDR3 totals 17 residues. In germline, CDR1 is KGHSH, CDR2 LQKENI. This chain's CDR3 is CASSPKGLGGVGTEAFF. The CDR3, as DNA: TGTGCCAGCTCACCAAAAGGGCTAGGGGGGGTAGGCACTGAAGCTTTCTTT.

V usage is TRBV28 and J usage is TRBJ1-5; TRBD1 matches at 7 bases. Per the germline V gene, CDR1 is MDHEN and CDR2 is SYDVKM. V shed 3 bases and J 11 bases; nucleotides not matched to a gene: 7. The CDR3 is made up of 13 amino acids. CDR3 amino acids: CASSFRGWVTQHF. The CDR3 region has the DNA TGTGCCAGCAGTTTCAGGGGGTGGGTGACCCAGCATTTT.

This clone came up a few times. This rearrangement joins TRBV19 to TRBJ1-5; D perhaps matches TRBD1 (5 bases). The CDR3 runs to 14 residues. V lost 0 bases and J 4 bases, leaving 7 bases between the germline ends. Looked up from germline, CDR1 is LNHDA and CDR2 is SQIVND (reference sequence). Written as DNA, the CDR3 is TGTGCCAGTAGTATAGACAGGGCGAATCAGCCCCAGCATTTT. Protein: CASSIDRANQPQHF.